Sequencing of this TCR beta chain was carried out in a study of regulatory T cells in long-lasting Graves disease. This CDR3 contains 16 residues. Germline loops: CDR1 SGHDT, CDR2 YYEEEE. Between the trimmed V and J ends, which lost 3 bases and 2 bases, there was a span of 15 bases. According to the study, TCR beta libraries were built with iRepertoire HTBI primers and CDR3-region Arm-PCR. In TCRdb, the multiplex PCR reads were re-called with MiXCR into one record per CDR3 protein. The table has some 240,000 distinct CDR3 sequences, roughly 19% seen once; the top ten hold roughly 10%. This clonotype appeared a few times. The sample's time point: newly diagnosed GD, antithyroid drugs for less than 3 months. Scientists built the TCR library using RNA that was extracted from PBMCs. These data also formed part of another study, on T cells in Graves' hyperthyroidism and ophthalmopathy. That source reports: Uncontrolled infection, other autoimmune disease, pregnancy and lactation each barred patients from inclusion.

The sequence was collected from a woman aged 25 to 39 with Graves disease. Source: peripheral blood mononuclear cells (PBMCs), taken at new diagnosis, from a patient treated with antithyroid drugs. The V call is TRBV5-6, the J call TRBJ1-5; tentatively, D is TRBD1 (6 bases). CDR3 sequence: CASSYYREEGNQPQHF. The DNA of the CDR3 is TGTGCCAGCAGCTATTACAGGGAAGAGGGCAATCAGCCCCAGCATTTT.